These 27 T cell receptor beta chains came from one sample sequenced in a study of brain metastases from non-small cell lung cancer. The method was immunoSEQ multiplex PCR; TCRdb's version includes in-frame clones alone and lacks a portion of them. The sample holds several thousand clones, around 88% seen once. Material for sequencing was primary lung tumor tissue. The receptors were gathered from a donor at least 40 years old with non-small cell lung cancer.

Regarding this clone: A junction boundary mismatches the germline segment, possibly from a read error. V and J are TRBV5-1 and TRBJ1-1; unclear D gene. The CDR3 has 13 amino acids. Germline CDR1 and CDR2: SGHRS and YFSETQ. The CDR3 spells CTSKGAFNTEAFF. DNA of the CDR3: TGCACCAGCAAGGGCGCTTTTAACACTGAAGCTTTCTTT.

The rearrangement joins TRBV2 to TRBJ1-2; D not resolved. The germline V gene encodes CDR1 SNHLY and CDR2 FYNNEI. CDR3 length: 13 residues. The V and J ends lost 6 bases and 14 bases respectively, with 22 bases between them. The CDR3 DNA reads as TGTGCCAGCAGCACCGGGTCCCTTGGGGTAGGGACCTTC. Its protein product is CASSTGSLGVGTF. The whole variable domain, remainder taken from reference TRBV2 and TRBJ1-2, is EPEVTQTPSHQVTQMGQEVILRCVPISNHLYFYWYRQILGQKVEFLVSFYNNEISEKSEIFDDQFSVERPDGSNFTLKIRSTKLEDSAMYFCASSTGSLGVGTFGSGTRLTVV.

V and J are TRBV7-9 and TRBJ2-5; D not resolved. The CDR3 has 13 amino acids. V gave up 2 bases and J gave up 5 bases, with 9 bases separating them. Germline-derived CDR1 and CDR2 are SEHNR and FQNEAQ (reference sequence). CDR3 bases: TGTGCCAGCAGCTTAAGGGATGGCGAGACCCAGTACTTC. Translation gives CASSLRDGETQYF.

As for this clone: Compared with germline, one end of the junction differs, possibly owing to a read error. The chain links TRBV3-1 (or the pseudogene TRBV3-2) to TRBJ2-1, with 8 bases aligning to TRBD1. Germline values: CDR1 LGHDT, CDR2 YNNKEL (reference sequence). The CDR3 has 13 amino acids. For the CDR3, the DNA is TGTGTCAGCAGCCAGGCAGGGGGCAGGGAGCAGTTCTTC. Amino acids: CVSSQAGGREQFF.

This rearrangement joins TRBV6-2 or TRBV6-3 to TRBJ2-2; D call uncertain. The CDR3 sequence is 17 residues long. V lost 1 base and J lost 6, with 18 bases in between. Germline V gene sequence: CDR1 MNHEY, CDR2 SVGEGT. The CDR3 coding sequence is TGTGCCAGCAGTTACTTTCCCCCCCGCGATAGGGCCGGGGAGCTGTTTTTT. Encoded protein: CASSYFPPRDRAGELFF.

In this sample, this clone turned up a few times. The CDR3 is CASSYLTPSDSYNEQFF. The DNA of the CDR3 is TGTGCCAGCAGTTACTTGACGCCTAGCGACTCCTACAATGAGCAGTTCTTC. This chain connects TRBV6-2 or TRBV6-3 to TRBJ2-1; possibly TRBD2 for D (6 bases). Germline V CDR1 and CDR2: MNHEY, SVGEGT. The ends were cut back, 1 base at V and 0 bases at J, with 13 bases in the middle. This CDR3 is 17 amino acids long.

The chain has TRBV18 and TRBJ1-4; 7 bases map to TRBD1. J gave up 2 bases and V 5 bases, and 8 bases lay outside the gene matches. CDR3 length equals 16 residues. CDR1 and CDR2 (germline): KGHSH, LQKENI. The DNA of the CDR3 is TGTGCCAGCTCATCGACAGGGCCGTCGACTAATGAAAAACTGTTTTTT. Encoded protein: CASSSTGPSTNEKLFF.

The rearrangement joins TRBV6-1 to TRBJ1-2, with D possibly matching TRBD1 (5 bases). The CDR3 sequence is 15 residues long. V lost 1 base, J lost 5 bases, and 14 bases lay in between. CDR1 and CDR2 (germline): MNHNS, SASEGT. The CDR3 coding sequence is TGTGCCAGCAGTGAAGGGACAACCCGGGTGTATGGCTACACCTTC. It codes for CASSEGTTRVYGYTF.

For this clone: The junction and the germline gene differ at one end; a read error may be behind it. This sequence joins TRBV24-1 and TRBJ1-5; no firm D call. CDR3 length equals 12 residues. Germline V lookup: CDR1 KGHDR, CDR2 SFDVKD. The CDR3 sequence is CATSSTDQPQHF. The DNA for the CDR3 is TGTGCCACCAGCAGTACCGATCAACCCCAGCATTTT.

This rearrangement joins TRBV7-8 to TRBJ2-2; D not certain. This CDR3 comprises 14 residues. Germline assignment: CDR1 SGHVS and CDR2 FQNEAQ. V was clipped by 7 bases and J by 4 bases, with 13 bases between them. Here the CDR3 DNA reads TGTGCCAGCAACTCTGGTCTCCGCACCGGGGAGCTGTTTTTT. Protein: CASNSGLRTGELFF.

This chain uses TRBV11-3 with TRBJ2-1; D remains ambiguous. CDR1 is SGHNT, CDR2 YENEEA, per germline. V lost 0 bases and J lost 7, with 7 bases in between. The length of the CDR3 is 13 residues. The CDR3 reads CASSLDSRNEQFF. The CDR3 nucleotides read TGTGCCAGCAGCTTAGATTCGAGGAATGAGCAGTTCTTC.

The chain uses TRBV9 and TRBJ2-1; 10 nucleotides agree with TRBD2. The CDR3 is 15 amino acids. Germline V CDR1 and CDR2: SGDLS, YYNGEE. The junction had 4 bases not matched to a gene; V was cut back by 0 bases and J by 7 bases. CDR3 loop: CASSVGLAGVNEQFF. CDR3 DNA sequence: TGTGCCAGCAGCGTAGGACTAGCGGGCGTTAATGAGCAGTTCTTC.

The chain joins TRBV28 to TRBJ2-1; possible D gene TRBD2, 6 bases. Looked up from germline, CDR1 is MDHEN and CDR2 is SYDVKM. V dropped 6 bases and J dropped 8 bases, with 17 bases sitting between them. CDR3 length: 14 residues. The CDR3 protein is CASRVGGDRYEQFF. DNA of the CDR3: TGTGCCAGCAGAGTCGGCGGGGATAGGTATGAGCAGTTCTTC.

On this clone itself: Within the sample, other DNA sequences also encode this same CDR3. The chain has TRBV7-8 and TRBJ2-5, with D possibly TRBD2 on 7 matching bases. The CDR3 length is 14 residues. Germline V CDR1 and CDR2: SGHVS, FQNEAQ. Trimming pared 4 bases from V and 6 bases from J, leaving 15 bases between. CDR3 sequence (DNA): TGTGCCAGCAGCTCGGACGGGGGGCTGAAGACCCAGTACTTC. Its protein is CASSSDGGLKTQYF.

CDR3 loop: CASSQARLRNEQFF. CDR3 coding DNA: TGCGCCAGCAGCCAAGCTCGGCTACGCAATGAGCAGTTCTTC. This rearrangement joins TRBV4-1 to TRBJ2-1; unclear D gene. This CDR3 has 14 residues. V lost 1 base to trimming and J lost 6 bases, with 10 bases between them. CDR1 is MGHRA, CDR2 YSYEKL, per germline.

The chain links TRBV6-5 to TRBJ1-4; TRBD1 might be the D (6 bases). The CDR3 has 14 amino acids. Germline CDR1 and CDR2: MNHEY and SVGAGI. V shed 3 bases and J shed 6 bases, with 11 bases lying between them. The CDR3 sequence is CASSYGGADEKLFF. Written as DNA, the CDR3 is TGTGCCAGCAGTTATGGGGGGGCGGATGAAAAACTGTTTTTT.

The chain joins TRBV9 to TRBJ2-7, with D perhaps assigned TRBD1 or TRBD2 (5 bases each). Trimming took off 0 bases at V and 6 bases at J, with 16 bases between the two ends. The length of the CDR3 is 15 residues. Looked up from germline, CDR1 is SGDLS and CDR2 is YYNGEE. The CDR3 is CASSVEGTPLAEQYF. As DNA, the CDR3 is TGTGCCAGCAGCGTAGAGGGGACCCCTCTCGCCGAGCAGTACTTC.

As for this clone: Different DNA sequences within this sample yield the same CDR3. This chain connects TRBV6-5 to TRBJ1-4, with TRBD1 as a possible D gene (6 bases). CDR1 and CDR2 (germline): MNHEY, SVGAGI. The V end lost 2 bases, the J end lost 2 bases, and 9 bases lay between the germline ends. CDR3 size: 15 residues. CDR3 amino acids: CASSYGQGTNEKLFF. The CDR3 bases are TGTGCCAGCAGTTACGGGCAGGGGACTAATGAAAAACTGTTTTTT.

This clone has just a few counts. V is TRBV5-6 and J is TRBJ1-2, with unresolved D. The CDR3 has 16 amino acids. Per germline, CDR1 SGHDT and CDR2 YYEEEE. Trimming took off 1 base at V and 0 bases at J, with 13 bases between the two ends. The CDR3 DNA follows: TGTGCCAGCAGCTTGAAATTTGGGGAATCTAACTATGGCTACACCTTC. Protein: CASSLKFGESNYGYTF. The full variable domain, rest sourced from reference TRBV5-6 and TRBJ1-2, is DAGVTQSPTHLIKTRGQQVTLRCSPKSGHDTVSWYQQALGQGPQFIFQYYEEEERQRGNFPDRFSGHQFPNYSSELNVNALLLGDSALYLCASSLKFGESNYGYTFGSGTRLTVV.

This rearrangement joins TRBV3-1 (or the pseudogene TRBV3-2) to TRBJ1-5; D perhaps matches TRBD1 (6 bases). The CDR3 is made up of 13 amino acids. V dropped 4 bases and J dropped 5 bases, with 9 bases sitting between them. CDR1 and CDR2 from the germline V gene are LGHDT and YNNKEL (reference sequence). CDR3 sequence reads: CASSLAGDQPQHF. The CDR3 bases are TGTGCCAGCAGCCTCGCAGGGGATCAGCCCCAGCATTTT.

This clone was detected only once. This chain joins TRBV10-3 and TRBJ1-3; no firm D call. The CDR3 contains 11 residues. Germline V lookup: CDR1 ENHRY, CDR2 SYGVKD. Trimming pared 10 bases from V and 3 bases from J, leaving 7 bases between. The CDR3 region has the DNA TGTGCCACCAATATTGGAAACACCATATATTTT. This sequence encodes CATNIGNTIYF.

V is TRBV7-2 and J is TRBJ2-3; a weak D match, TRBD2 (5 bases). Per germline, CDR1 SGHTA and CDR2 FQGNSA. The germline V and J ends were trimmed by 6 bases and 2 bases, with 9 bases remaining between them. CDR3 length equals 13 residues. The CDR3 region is CASSNGVTDTQYF. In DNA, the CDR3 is TGTGCCAGCAGTAACGGGGTCACAGATACGCAGTATTTT.

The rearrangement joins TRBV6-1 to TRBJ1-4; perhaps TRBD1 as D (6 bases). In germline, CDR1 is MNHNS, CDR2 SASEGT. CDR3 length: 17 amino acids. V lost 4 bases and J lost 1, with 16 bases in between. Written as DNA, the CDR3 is TGTGCCAGCAGTGGAGGGGGAATAGGGGTAACTAATGAAAAACTGTTTTTT. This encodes CASSGGGIGVTNEKLFF.

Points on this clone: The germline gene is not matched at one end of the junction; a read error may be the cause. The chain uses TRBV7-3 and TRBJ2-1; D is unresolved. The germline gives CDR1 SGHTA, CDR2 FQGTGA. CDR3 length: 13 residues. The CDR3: CASSLSRYNKQFF. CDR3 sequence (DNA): TGTGCCAGCAGCTTAAGCCGTTACAATAAGCAGTTCTTC.

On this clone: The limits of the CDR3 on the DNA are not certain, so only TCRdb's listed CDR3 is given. The CDR3 spells CAGSSWGRGTDTQYF. The chain combines TRBV7-9 with TRBJ2-3. Germline loops: CDR1 SEHNR, CDR2 FQNEAQ (reference sequence). The CDR3 length is 15 residues, termini included.

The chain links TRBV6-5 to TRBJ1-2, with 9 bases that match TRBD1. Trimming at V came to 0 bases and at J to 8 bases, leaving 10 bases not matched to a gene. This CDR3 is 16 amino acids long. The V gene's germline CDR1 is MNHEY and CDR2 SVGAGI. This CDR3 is CASSYSGTGFDGGYTF. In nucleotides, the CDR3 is TGTGCCAGCAGTTACTCAGGGACAGGGTTCGACGGCGGCTACACCTTC.

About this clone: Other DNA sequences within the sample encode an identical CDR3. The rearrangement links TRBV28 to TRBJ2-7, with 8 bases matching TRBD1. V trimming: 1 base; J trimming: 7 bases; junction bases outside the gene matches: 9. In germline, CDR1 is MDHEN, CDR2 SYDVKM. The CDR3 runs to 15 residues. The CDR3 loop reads CASSLSDRARYEQYF. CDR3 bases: TGTGCCAGCAGTTTATCGGACAGGGCCCGCTATGAGCAGTACTTC.